The next 11 T cell receptor beta chains were all read from a single sample in a study of shared clonotypes between healthy human individuals (dated by TCRdb to 2020 to 2021). Library generation was performed with the immunoSEQ multiplex PCR assay. Held by TCRdb, this immuneACCESS table contains in-frame sequences only and omits some clones. Under half of the omission traces to an unresolved V gene where checked; the cause of the rest is unknown. The sample table shows about 1.9 million clones, and around 93% are seen once. Together, the top ten hold around 1.8% of the sample. CD8 naive samples were obtained by positive selection for CCR7 among CD45RO-negative cells, yielding a CD45RA+CCR7+ population from which TemRA cells were excluded. The sequencing input was naive CD8+ T cells from PBMCs. This sample's cell subset or site label indicates: CD45RA+CCR7+. These receptor sequences come from a man aged 18-30 years in good health. Some clones in this sample may be carry-over from other donors' samples.

This clone was seen just once. The rearrangement links TRBV7-6 to TRBJ2-7; 14 bases are shared with TRBD2. With V trimmed by 5 bases and J by 3 bases, 12 bases remained unmatched. The CDR3 has 18 amino acids. Germline CDR1 reads SGHVS; CDR2 reads FNYEAQ. The CDR3 is CASSPQTSGREENYEQYF. CDR3 in DNA: TGTGCCAGCAGCCCACAGACTAGCGGGAGGGAAGAAAACTACGAGCAGTACTTC.

V and J are TRBV5-4 and TRBJ2-1; tentatively, D is TRBD1 (6 bases). The germline V gene has CDR1 SGHNT and CDR2 YYREEE (reference sequence). V lost 4 bases and J lost 3, with 11 bases in between. The length of the CDR3 is 14 residues. CDR3 in amino acids: CASSPRDIYNEQFF. The DNA of the CDR3 is TGTGCCAGCAGCCCCCGGGACATCTACAATGAGCAGTTCTTC.

This chain joins TRBV6-6 and TRBJ2-1, with a tentative D call TRBD2 (6 bases). Germline loops: CDR1 MNHNY, CDR2 SVGAGI (reference sequence). V was pared by 2 bases and J by 10 bases, with 12 bases between. The CDR3 is 13 residues long. As DNA, the CDR3 is TGTGCCAGCAGTTACCCGCGGGGTGAGGAGCAGTTCTTC. Its translation: CASSYPRGEEQFF.

J is TRBJ2-2 and V is TRBV5-1, with 8 bases identical to TRBD2. There are 17 residues in the CDR3. Germline V gene sequence: CDR1 SGHRS, CDR2 YFSETQ. V shed 3 bases and J 6 bases; nucleotides not matched to a gene: 13. The CDR3 bases are TGCGCCAGCAGCTGGGGTCCGGGACTAGTCTCCGCCGGGGAGCTGTTTTTT. Protein: CASSWGPGLVSAGELFF.

This clone showed up just a few times. J is TRBJ1-2 and V is TRBV2, with 7 bases aligning to TRBD1. CDR1 and CDR2 from the germline V gene are SNHLY and FYNNEI. The CDR3 extends over 12 amino acids. V shed 9 bases, J shed 7 bases, and the junction held 8 bases outside the gene matches. The CDR3 spells CASGGGRVGYTF. CDR3 DNA: TGTGCCAGTGGAGGGGGCCGCGTTGGCTACACCTTC.

The chain recombines TRBV18 with TRBJ2-7; 9 bases line up with TRBD1. CDR3 length: 14 residues. Trimming cost V 3 bases and J 6 bases; bases outside gene matches: 6. Germline values: CDR1 KGHSH, CDR2 LQKENI. The CDR3 is CASSPPGQGAEQYF. The CDR3 coding sequence is TGTGCCAGCTCACCTCCGGGACAGGGTGCCGAGCAGTACTTC.

The rearrangement links TRBV28 to TRBJ2-7; TRBD2 matches at 14 bases. The CDR3 is made up of 17 amino acids. V was pared by 1 base and J by 6 bases, with 8 bases of the junction left unmatched. From germline, CDR1 is MDHEN and CDR2 SYDVKM. The chain's CDR3 is CASSLSGPGLAGVEQYF. The CDR3 DNA sequence: TGTGCCAGCAGTTTATCCGGACCGGGACTAGCGGGAGTCGAGCAGTACTTC.

This rearrangement joins TRBV27 to TRBJ2-5; D remains ambiguous. Per the germline V gene, CDR1 is MNHEY and CDR2 is SMNVEV (reference sequence). Between the trimmed V and J ends, which lost 1 base and 3 bases, there was a span of 18 bases. The CDR3 length is 17 residues. The CDR3 loop reads CASSLYPLVAEKETQYF. CDR3 DNA sequence: TGTGCCAGCAGTTTATACCCCCTCGTGGCAGAAAAAGAGACCCAGTACTTC.

The chain joins TRBV28 to TRBJ2-3, with D tentatively TRBD1 (6 bases). There are 16 residues in the CDR3. Germline-derived CDR1 and CDR2 are MDHEN and SYDVKM. With 4 bases removed from V and 1 base from J, the gap between germline ends came to 15 bases. CDR3 amino acids: CASSYPEDSGTDTQYF. CDR3 nucleotides: TGTGCCAGCAGTTACCCAGAGGACAGCGGCACAGATACGCAGTATTTT.

This chain links TRBV5-8 with TRBJ2-1; weak D call: TRBD1 (6 bases). V was shortened by 4 bases and J by 1 base, with 12 bases between the two germline ends. This CDR3 is built from 15 residues. Germline CDR1 and CDR2: SGHTS and YDEGEE. CDR3 sequence (DNA): TGTGCCAGCAGCCTACAGACAGGATCCTACAATGAGCAGTTCTTC. Its protein is CASSLQTGSYNEQFF.

V is TRBV4-3 and J is TRBJ2-4; 8 positions agree with TRBD2. The CDR3 runs to 19 residues. CDR1 and CDR2 from the germline V gene are LGHNA and YSLEER. V shed 0 bases, J shed 1 base, and the junction held 11 bases outside the gene matches. The CDR3 here is CASSQDRISGNRAKNIQYF. CDR3 in DNA: TGCGCCAGCAGCCAAGACCGCATTAGCGGGAATAGGGCCAAAAACATTCAGTACTTC.